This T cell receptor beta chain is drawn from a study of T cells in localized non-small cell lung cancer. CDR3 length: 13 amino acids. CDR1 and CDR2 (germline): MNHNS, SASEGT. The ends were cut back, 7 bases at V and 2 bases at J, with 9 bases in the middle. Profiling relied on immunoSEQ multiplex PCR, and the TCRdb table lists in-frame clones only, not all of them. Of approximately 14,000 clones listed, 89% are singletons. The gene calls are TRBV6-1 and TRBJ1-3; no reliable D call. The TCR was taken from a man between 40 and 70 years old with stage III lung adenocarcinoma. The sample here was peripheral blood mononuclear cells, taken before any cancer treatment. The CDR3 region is CASNPSTGNTIYF. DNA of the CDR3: TGTGCCAGCAACCCATCAACTGGAAACACCATATATTTT.